Below, 5 T cell receptor beta chains from the same sample are listed, as sequenced in a study of T cells in Graves' hyperthyroidism and ophthalmopathy. Using RNA transcripts as the source, TCR beta CDR3 regions were amplified. With the HTBI primer set, the TCR CDR3 went through a first round of RT-PCR. TCRdb re-derived calls from the multiplex PCR reads in MiXCR, one entry per CDR3 protein. The sample has hundreds of thousands of distinct CDR3 sequences, around 46% seen once; the top ten hold nearly 8.5%. Sequenced material: peripheral blood or thyroid tissue (not recorded which). Every receptor here comes from a woman between 18 and 29 years old with Graves' hyperthyroidism.

V gene TRBV19 combines with J gene TRBJ1-3; D gene ambiguous. V gave up 3 bases and J gave up 2 bases, with 14 bases separating them. Germline CDR1 and CDR2: LNHDA and SQIVND (reference sequence). The CDR3 runs to 16 residues. This chain's CDR3 is CASSISGRFPGNTIYF. Here the CDR3 DNA reads TGTGCCAGTAGTATCTCCGGCAGGTTTCCTGGAAACACCATATATTTT. Complete variable domain (other parts from reference TRBV19 and TRBJ1-3): DGGITQSPKYLFRKEGQNVTLSCEQNLNHDAMYWYRQDPGQGLRLIYYSQIVNDFQKGDIAEGYSVSREKKESFPLTVTSAQKNPTAFYLCASSISGRFPGNTIYFGEGSWLTVV.

The V and J genes are TRBV15 and TRBJ2-2; D gene unclear. The germline gives CDR1 LNHNV, CDR2 YYDKDF (reference sequence). V gave up 5 bases and J gave up 5 bases, with 6 bases separating them. This CDR3 comprises 12 residues. The CDR3 spells CATSATTGELFF. DNA of the CDR3: TGTGCCACCAGCGCAACAACCGGGGAGCTGTTTTTT.

The table lists this clonotype with a count of one. V usage is TRBV29-1 and J usage is TRBJ1-1; D is undetermined. This CDR3 has 13 residues. With 6 bases removed from V and 3 bases from J, the gap between germline ends came to 14 bases. The germline V gene has CDR1 SQVTM and CDR2 ANQGSEA. CDR3 sequence reads: CSVLRGFYTEAFF. The CDR3 DNA sequence: TGCAGCGTCCTCCGAGGGTTCTACACTGAAGCTTTCTTT.

This clonotype was picked up a small number of times. The V and J genes are TRBV6-1 and TRBJ1-1; D remains ambiguous. V gave up 0 bases and J gave up 3 bases, with 8 bases separating them. The CDR3 covers 14 residues. From germline, CDR1 is MNHNS and CDR2 SASEGT. CDR3 sequence reads: CASSEALMYTEAFF. CDR3 DNA sequence: TGTGCCAGCAGTGAAGCGCTTATGTACACTGAAGCTTTCTTT.

The rearrangement uses TRBV7-9 and TRBJ1-2, with a weak D call TRBD1 (5 bases). In germline, CDR1 is SEHNR, CDR2 FQNEAQ (reference sequence). The CDR3 length is 14 residues. V was pared by 5 bases and J by 7 bases, with 17 bases between. The CDR3 reads CASSARGPESGYTF. In nucleotides, the CDR3 is TGTGCCAGCAGCGCAAGGGGACCGGAGAGTGGCTACACCTTC. Using reference TRBV7-9 and TRBJ1-2 for the parts outside the CDR3, the full variable domain is DTGVSQNPRHKITKRGQNVTFRCDPISEHNRLYWYRQTLGQGPEFLTYFQNEAQLEKSRLLSDRFSAERPKGSFSTLEIQRTEQGDSAMYLCASSARGPESGYTFGSGTRLTVV.